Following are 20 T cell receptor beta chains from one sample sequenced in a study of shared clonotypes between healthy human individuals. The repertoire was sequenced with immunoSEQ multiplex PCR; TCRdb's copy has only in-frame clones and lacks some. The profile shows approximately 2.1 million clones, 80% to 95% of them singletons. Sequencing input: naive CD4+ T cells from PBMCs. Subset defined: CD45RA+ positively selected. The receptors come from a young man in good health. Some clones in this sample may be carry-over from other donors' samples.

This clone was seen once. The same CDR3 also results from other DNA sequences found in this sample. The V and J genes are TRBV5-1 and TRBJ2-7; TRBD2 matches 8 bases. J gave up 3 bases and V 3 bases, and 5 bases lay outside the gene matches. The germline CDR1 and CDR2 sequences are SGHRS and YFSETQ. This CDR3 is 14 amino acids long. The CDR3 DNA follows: TGCGCCAGCAGCTCCACTAGCGGCAACTACGAGCAGTACTTC. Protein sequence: CASSSTSGNYEQYF.

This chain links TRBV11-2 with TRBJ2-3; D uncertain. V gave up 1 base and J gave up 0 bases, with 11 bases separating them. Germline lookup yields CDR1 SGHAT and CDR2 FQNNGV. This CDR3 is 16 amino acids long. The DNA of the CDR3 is TGTGCCAGCAGCTTAGCGTGGACGACTAGCACAGATACGCAGTATTTT. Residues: CASSLAWTTSTDTQYF. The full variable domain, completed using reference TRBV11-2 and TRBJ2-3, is EAGVAQSPRYKIIEKRQSVAFWCNPISGHATLYWYQQILGQGPKLLIQFQNNGVVDDSQLPKDRFSAERLKGVDSTLKIQPAKLEDSAVYLCASSLAWTTSTDTQYFGPGTRLTVL.

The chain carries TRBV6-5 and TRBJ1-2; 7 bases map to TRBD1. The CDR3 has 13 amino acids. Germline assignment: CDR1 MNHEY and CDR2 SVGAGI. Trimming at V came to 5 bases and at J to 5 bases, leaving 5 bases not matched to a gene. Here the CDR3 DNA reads TGTGCCAGCAGTACCCGACAGGGATATGGCTACACCTTC. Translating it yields CASSTRQGYGYTF.

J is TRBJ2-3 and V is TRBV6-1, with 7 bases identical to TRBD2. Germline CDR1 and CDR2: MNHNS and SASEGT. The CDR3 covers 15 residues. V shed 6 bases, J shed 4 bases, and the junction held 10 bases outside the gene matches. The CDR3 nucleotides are TGTGCCAGCAGGGGGAGCGGGACCCGAGCAGATACGCAGTATTTT. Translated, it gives CASRGSGTRADTQYF.

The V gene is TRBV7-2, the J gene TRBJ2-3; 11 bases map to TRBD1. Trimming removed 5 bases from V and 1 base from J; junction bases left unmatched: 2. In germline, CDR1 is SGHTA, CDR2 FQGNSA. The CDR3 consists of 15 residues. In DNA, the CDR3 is TGTGCCAGCAGCGTGGGACAGGGGGGCACAGATACGCAGTATTTT. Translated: CASSVGQGGTDTQYF.

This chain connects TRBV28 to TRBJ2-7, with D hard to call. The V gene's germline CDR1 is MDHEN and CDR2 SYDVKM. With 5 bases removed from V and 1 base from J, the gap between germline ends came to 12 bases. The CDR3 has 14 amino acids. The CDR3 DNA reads TGTGCCAGCAGTCGGCGGCAGAAGTCCTACGAGCAGTACTTC. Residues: CASSRRQKSYEQYF. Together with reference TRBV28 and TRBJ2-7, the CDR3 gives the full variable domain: DVKVTQSSRYLVKRTGEKVFLECVQDMDHENMFWYRQDPGLGLRLIYFSYDVKMKEKGDIPEGYSVSREKKERFSLILESASTNQTSMYLCASSRRQKSYEQYFGPGTRLTVT.

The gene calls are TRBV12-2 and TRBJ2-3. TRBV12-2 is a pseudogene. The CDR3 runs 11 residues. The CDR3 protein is CASRWSDTQYF. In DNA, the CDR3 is TGTGCAAGTCGCTGGTCAGATACGCAGTATTTT.

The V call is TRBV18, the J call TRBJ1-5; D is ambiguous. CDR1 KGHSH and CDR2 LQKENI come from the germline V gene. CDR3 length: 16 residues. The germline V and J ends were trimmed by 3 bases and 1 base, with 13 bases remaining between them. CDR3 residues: CASSPVRLGSNQPQHF. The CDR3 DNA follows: TGTGCCAGCTCACCGGTCAGGCTGGGAAGCAATCAGCCCCAGCATTTT.

The CDR3 protein is CSAGQGDGYTF. The CDR3 DNA follows: TGCAGTGCAGGACAGGGTGATGGCTACACCTTC. This chain uses TRBV20-1 with TRBJ1-2; 8 positions match TRBD1. The V and J ends lost 6 bases and 6 bases, in that order; junction bases with no gene match: 3. This CDR3 is 11 amino acids long. Per germline, CDR1 DFQATT and CDR2 SNEGSKA (reference sequence).

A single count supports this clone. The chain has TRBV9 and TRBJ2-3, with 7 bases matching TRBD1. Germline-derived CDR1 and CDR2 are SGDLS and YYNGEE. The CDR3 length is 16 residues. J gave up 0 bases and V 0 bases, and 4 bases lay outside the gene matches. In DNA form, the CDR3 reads TGTGCCAGCAGCGTAGAGGGACAGATGAGCACAGATACGCAGTATTTT. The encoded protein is CASSVEGQMSTDTQYF.

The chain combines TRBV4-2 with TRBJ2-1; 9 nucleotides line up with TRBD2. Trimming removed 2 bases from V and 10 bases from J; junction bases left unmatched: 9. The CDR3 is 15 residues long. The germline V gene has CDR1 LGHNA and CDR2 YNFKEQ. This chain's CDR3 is CASSQFSSLAGEQFF. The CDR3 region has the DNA TGTGCCAGCAGCCAATTCTCCTCTCTAGCGGGGGAGCAGTTCTTC.

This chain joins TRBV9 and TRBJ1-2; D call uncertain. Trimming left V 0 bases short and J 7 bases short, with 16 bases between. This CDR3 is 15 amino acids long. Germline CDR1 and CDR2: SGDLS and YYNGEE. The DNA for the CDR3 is TGTGCCAGCAGCGTAGGTTCCTCGGCAGGCAGTGGCTACACCTTC. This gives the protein CASSVGSSAGSGYTF.

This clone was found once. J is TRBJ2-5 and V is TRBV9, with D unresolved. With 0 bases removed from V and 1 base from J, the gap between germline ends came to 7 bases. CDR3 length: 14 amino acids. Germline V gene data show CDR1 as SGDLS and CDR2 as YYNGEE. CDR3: CASSVDGRQETQYF. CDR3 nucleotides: TGTGCCAGCAGCGTAGACGGCCGCCAAGAGACCCAGTACTTC. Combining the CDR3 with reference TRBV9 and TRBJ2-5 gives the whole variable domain DSGVTQTPKHLITATGQRVTLRCSPRSGDLSVYWYQQSLDQGLQFLIQYYNGEERAKGNILERFSAQQFPDLHSELNLSSLELGDSALYFCASSVDGRQETQYFGPGTRLLVL.

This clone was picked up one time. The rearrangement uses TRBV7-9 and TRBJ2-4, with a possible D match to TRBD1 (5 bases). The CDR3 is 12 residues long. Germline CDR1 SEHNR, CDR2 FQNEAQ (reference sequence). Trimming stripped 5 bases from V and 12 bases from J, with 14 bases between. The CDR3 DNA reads TGTGCCAGCAGCACAGGACCGGACCCTCAGTACTTC. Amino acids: CASSTGPDPQYF. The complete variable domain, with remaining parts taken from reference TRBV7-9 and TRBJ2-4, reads DTGVSQNPRHKITKRGQNVTFRCDPISEHNRLYWYRQTLGQGPEFLTYFQNEAQLEKSRLLSDRFSAERPKGSFSTLEIQRTEQGDSAMYLCASSTGPDPQYFGAGTRLSVL.

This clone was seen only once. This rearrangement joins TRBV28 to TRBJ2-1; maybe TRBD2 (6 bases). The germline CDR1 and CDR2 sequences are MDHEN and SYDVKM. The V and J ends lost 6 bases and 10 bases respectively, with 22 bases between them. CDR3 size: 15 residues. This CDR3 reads CASSQERAVRGEQFF. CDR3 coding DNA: TGTGCCAGCAGCCAAGAGCGGGCGGTTCGAGGGGAGCAGTTCTTC. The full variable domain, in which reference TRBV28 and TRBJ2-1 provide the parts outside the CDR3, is DVKVTQSSRYLVKRTGEKVFLECVQDMDHENMFWYRQDPGLGLRLIYFSYDVKMKEKGDIPEGYSVSREKKERFSLILESASTNQTSMYLCASSQERAVRGEQFFGPGTRLTVL.

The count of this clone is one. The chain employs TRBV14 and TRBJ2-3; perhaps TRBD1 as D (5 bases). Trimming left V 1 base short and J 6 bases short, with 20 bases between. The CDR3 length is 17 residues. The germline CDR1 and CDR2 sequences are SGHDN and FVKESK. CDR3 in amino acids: CASSQAGRAPGIDTQYF. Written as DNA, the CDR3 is TGTGCCAGCAGCCAAGCGGGCAGGGCTCCAGGGATCGATACGCAGTATTTT.

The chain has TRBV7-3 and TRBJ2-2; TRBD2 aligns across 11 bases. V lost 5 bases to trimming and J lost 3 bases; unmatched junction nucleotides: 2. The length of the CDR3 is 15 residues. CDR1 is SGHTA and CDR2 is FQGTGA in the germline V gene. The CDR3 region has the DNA TGTGCCAGCAGCCGGGGACTAGCGGACACCGGGGAGCTGTTTTTT. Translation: CASSRGLADTGELFF. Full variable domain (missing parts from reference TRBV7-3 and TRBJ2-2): GAGVSQTPSNKVTEKGKYVELRCDPISGHTALYWYRQSLGQGPEFLIYFQGTGAADDSGLPNDRFFAVRPEGSVSTLKIQRTERGDSAVYLCASSRGLADTGELFFGEGSRLTVL.

The CDR3 coding sequence is TGTGCCAGCAGCTTGGGTGGAAGGACCGGGGAGCTGTTTTTT. Its translation is CASSLGGRTGELFF. The rearrangement uses TRBV5-8 and TRBJ2-2; D gene ambiguous. The CDR3 runs 14 residues. Germline lookup yields CDR1 SGHTS and CDR2 YDEGEE. Between the trimmed V and J ends, which lost 0 bases and 5 bases, there was a span of 8 bases.

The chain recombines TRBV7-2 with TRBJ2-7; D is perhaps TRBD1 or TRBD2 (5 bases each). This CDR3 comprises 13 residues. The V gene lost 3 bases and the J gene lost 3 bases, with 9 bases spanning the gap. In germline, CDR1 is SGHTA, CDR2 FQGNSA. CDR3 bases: TGTGCCAGCAGCTTCCGGGACGACTACGAGCAGTACTTC. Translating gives CASSFRDDYEQYF.

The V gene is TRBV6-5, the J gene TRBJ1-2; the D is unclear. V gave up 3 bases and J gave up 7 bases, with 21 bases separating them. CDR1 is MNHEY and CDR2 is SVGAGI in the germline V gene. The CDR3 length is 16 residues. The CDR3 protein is CASSYSPGLLTGGYTF. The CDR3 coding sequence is TGTGCCAGCAGTTATTCGCCGGGCCTCCTGACGGGTGGCTACACCTTC.